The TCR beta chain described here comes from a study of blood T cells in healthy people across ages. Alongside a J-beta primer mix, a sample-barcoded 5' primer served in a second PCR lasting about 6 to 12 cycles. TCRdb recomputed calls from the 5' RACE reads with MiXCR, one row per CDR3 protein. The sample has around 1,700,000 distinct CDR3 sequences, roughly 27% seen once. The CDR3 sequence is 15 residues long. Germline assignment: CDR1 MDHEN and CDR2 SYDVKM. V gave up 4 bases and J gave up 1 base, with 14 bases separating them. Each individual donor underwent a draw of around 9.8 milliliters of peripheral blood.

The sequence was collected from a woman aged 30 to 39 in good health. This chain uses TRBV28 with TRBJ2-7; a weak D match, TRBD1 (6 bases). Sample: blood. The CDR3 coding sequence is TGTGCCAGCAGTTCCCTCCGGACAGCTTCCTACGAGCAGTACTTC. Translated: CASSSLRTASYEQYF.